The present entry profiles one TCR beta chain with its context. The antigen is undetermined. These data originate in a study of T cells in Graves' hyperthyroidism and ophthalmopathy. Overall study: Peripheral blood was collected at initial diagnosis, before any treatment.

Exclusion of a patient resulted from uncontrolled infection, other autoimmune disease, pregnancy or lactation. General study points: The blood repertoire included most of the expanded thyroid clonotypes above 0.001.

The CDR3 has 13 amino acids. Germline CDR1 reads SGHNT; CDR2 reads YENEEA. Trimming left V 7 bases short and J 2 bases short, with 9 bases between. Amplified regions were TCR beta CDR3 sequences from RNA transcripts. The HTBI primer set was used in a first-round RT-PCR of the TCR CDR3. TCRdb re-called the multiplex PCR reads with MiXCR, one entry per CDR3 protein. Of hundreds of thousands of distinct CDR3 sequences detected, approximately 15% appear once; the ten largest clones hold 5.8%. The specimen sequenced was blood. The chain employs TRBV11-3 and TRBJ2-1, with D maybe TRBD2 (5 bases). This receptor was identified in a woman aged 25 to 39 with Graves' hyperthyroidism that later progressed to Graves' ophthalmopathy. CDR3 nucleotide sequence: TGTGCCAGCACCCTCGGGACCTACAATGAGCAGTTCTTC. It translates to CASTLGTYNEQFF.